The rows below give T cell receptor beta chains drawn from one sample of a study of a mutant IDH1 vaccine in newly diagnosed glioma. Antigens of these TCRs are unknown. Some clones are missing from TCRdb's copy, which holds only in-frame ones; the method was immunoSEQ multiplex PCR. The sample yields about 60,000 clones, 84% seen once. The sample was PBMCs, taken from a glioma patient whose treatment included an IDH1 peptide vaccine. These TCRs come from a woman aged 50 to 65 with glioma. Each CDR3 is given with its conserved first and last residue. D genes are given only for firm matches. Some rows have no size entry. The others give once, few or many, or a class for an expanded clone.

TRBJ1-1	.	once	TRBV7-2	CASSLRFAGPTGAFF	TGTGCCAGCAGCTTACGTTTTGCTGGGCCCACTGGAGCTTTCTTT
TRBJ2-7	.	.	TRBV19	CASSIPGFPHEQYF	TGTGCCAGTAGTATTCCGGGGTTCCCACACGAGCAGTACTTC
TRBJ2-5	TRBD2	.	TRBV4-1	CASSQTAPTSVQETQYF	TGCGCCAGCAGCCAAACAGCCCCGACTAGCGTACAAGAGACCCAGTACTTC
TRBJ2-7	TRBD1	.	TRBV5-1	CASSSEGQGRFNEQYF	TGCGCCAGCAGCTCCGAGGGACAGGGTAGGTTCAACGAGCAGTACTTC
TRBJ1-2	.	few	TRBV4-1	CASTSLKLGDGYTF	TGCGCCAGCACCTCACTAAAATTGGGGGATGGCTACACCTTC
TRBJ1-1	.	.	TRBV6-5	CASSYLTGLEAFF	TGTGCCAGCAGTTACCTGACCGGGCTAGAAGCTTTCTTT
TRBJ1-1	TRBD1	few	TRBV2	CASSGQGGNTEAFF	TGTGCCAGCAGTGGACAGGGAGGGAACACTGAAGCTTTCTTT
TRBJ2-7	.	.	TRBV12-5	CASGLVVTGPYEQYF	TGTGCTAGTGGGTTGGTGGTGACAGGACCCTACGAGCAGTACTTC
TRBJ1-1	.	.	TRBV10-1	CASSSGAAFF	TGCGCCAGCAGTAGCGGAGCGGCTTTCTTT
TRBJ2-3	.	.	TRBV27	CASSPRLIPGTDTQYF	TGTGCCAGCAGTCCAAGGCTGATCCCTGGCACAGATACGCAGTATTTT
TRBJ1-2	.	.	TRBV18	CASSPSTEYGYTF	TGTGCCAGCTCACCTTCGACAGAGTATGGCTACACCTTC